The 23 T cell receptor beta chains below all came from one sample that was sequenced in a study of blood T cell repertoires in COVID-19. Clones were read by immunoSEQ multiplex PCR, and TCRdb kept only the in-frame ones, dropping some. The table includes 200,000 to 250,000 clones, about 91% detected once. Sequenced input: peripheral blood. The receptors here all came from a man in his late teens or twenties with active or convalescent COVID-19.

This clone was detected only once. The V gene is TRBV29-1, the J gene TRBJ1-6; D might be TRBD1 (6 bases). In germline, CDR1 is SQVTM, CDR2 ANQGSEA. The length of the CDR3 is 15 residues. V dropped 6 bases and J dropped 0 bases, with 12 bases sitting between them. The CDR3 sequence is CSVQDSSSYNSPLHF. The DNA for the CDR3 is TGCAGCGTACAGGACAGTAGCTCCTATAATTCACCCCTCCACTTT.

J is TRBJ1-1 and V is TRBV3-1 (or the pseudogene TRBV3-2), with D unresolved. This CDR3 has 15 residues. Germline CDR1 and CDR2: LGHDT and YNNKEL (reference sequence). The ends were cut back, 0 bases at V and 1 base at J, with 9 bases in the middle. CDR3 sequence (DNA): TGTGCCAGCAGCCAAGACCTTATAGCGAACACTGAAGCTTTCTTT. Amino acids: CASSQDLIANTEAFF.

The V gene is TRBV7-6, the J gene TRBJ1-2; 7 positions agree with TRBD1. The CDR3 totals 15 residues. Germline CDR1 is SGHVS and CDR2 is FNYEAQ. The J segment lost 4 bases and the V segment lost 4 bases, leaving 9 bases of the junction unmatched. As DNA, the CDR3 is TGTGCCAGCAGCTCCGGGACAGCCGGCTTCTATGGCTACACCTTC. Protein sequence: CASSSGTAGFYGYTF.

This clone was observed a few times. V and J are TRBV9 and TRBJ2-4, with D tentatively TRBD2 (5 bases). V was trimmed by 0 bases and J by 7 bases, leaving 11 bases between them. The CDR3 has 14 residues. Germline loops: CDR1 SGDLS, CDR2 YYNGEE. The CDR3 loop is CASSVAPRGNIQYF. Here the CDR3 DNA reads TGTGCCAGCAGCGTAGCTCCAAGAGGGAACATTCAGTACTTC.

The CDR3 nucleotides are TGTGCCAGCAGCTCGCCTTGGGGGGGGTCGCGGGAAAAACTGTTTTTT. Translating it yields CASSSPWGGSREKLFF. The chain links TRBV7-2 to TRBJ1-4; a possible D gene is TRBD1 (5 bases). CDR1 and CDR2 from the germline V gene are SGHTA and FQGNSA. Trimming stripped 4 bases from V and 8 bases from J, with 20 bases between. The CDR3 is made up of 16 amino acids.

The chain couples TRBV19 to TRBJ2-7; 12 nucleotides align to TRBD2. The germline gives CDR1 LNHDA, CDR2 SQIVND (reference sequence). V shed 6 bases and J 1 base; nucleotides not matched to a gene: 7. The length of the CDR3 is 16 residues. CDR3 sequence reads: CASSPPGLAGSYEQYF. In DNA form, the CDR3 reads TGTGCCAGTAGCCCCCCGGGACTAGCGGGTTCCTACGAGCAGTACTTC. Full variable domain (rest looked up from reference TRBV19 and TRBJ2-7): DGGITQSPKYLFRKEGQNVTLSCEQNLNHDAMYWYRQDPGQGLRLIYYSQIVNDFQKGDIAEGYSVSREKKESFPLTVTSAQKNPTAFYLCASSPPGLAGSYEQYFGPGTRLTVT.

This chain joins TRBV6-5 and TRBJ1-1, with unresolved D. Trimming removed 6 bases at V and 10 bases at J, with 12 bases between. Germline CDR1 MNHEY, CDR2 SVGAGI. The CDR3 is 11 residues long. In nucleotides, the CDR3 is TGTGCCAGCAGCGACCACGCTAGAGCTTTCTTT. It codes for CASSDHARAFF.

J is TRBJ1-5 and V is TRBV19, with unresolved D. CDR1 is LNHDA, CDR2 SQIVND, per germline (reference sequence). Trimming pared 7 bases from V and 4 bases from J, leaving 14 bases between. This CDR3 region has 14 residues. The DNA of the CDR3 is TGTGCCAGTACCAGGCCAGACCTAAATCAGCCCCAGCATTTT. It codes for CASTRPDLNQPQHF.

The V call is TRBV6-2 or TRBV6-3, the J call TRBJ2-7; 10 positions match TRBD2. Looked up from germline, CDR1 is MNHEY and CDR2 is SVGEGT. This CDR3 has 16 residues. V trimming: 2 bases; J trimming: 3 bases; junction bases outside the gene matches: 7. In DNA form, the CDR3 reads TGTGCCAGCAGTTACCCCCTAGCGGGAGTGAACTACGAGCAGTACTTC. As protein: CASSYPLAGVNYEQYF.

This clone was seen only once. The chain combines TRBV19 with TRBJ2-2, with 7 nucleotides matching TRBD2. The CDR3 totals 18 residues. The germline V gene encodes CDR1 LNHDA and CDR2 SQIVND (reference sequence). The trim removed 3 bases at V and 5 bases at J, leaving 15 bases unmatched. The CDR3 protein is CASSIRLMGLRRTGELFF. In nucleotides, the CDR3 is TGTGCCAGTAGTATCCGGCTGATGGGACTACGGAGGACCGGGGAGCTGTTTTTT.

This chain connects TRBV28 to TRBJ1-5; TRBD1 aligns across 7 bases. Trimming at V came to 4 bases and at J to 6 bases, leaving 3 bases not matched to a gene. Germline CDR1 reads MDHEN; CDR2 reads SYDVKM. This CDR3 comprises 13 residues. DNA of the CDR3: TGTGCCAGCAGTTCCGACAGGGTTCAGCCCCAGCATTTT. This encodes CASSSDRVQPQHF.

CDR3 sequence (DNA): TGTGCCAGCTACAGGGGCAAAGCTTTCTTT. Protein product: CASYRGKAFF. The gene calls are TRBV28 and TRBJ1-1, with 7 positions matching TRBD1. Per the germline V gene, CDR1 is MDHEN and CDR2 is SYDVKM. The CDR3 totals 10 residues. The J segment lost 9 bases and the V segment lost 8 bases, leaving 3 bases of the junction unmatched.

The chain employs TRBV7-2 and TRBJ1-2, with 9 bases matching TRBD1. The trim removed 5 bases at V and 1 base at J, leaving 5 bases unmatched. This CDR3 contains 15 residues. Germline V gene lookup returns CDR1 SGHTA and CDR2 FQGNSA. CDR3 amino acids: CASSVRQGGNYGYTF. The CDR3 nucleotides are TGTGCCAGCAGCGTCCGACAGGGGGGTAACTATGGCTACACCTTC.

J is TRBJ1-5 and V is TRBV10-3; D may be TRBD1 (5 bases). V lost 4 bases, J lost 4 bases, and 14 bases lay in between. CDR1 and CDR2 (germline): ENHRY, SYGVKD. The CDR3 runs 15 residues. The CDR3 reads CAISAGGTQNQPQHF. Written as DNA, the CDR3 is TGTGCCATCAGTGCCGGGGGGACGCAGAATCAGCCCCAGCATTTT.

V gene TRBV30 combines with J gene TRBJ2-7; D may be TRBD1 (6 bases). Germline values: CDR1 GTSNPN, CDR2 SVGIG (reference sequence). This CDR3 is 14 amino acids long. Between the trimmed V and J ends, which lost 3 bases and 0 bases, there was a span of 12 bases. The CDR3 loop reads CAWRVTGNSYEQYF. DNA for the CDR3: TGTGCCTGGAGAGTCACAGGGAACTCCTACGAGCAGTACTTC.

The chain is built from TRBV27 and TRBJ1-6, with a tentative D call TRBD1 (6 bases). V dropped 5 bases and J dropped 6 bases, with 17 bases sitting between them. In germline, CDR1 is MNHEY, CDR2 SMNVEV (reference sequence). The length of the CDR3 is 16 residues. The CDR3 region has the DNA TGTGCCAGCAGTCCTCAAAACAGGGCGGGTAATTCACCCCTCCACTTT. Translating it yields CASSPQNRAGNSPLHF.

The chain combines TRBV9 with TRBJ2-7, with 8 bases that match TRBD2. CDR3 size: 15 residues. J was trimmed by 6 bases and V by 4 bases; bases with no gene match: 12. The V gene's germline CDR1 is SGDLS and CDR2 YYNGEE. The CDR3 protein is CASSPQTGGPSEQYF. The CDR3 region has the DNA TGTGCCAGCAGCCCCCAGACGGGAGGGCCGAGCGAGCAGTACTTC.

The J gene is TRBJ1-6, the V gene TRBV5-4, with D possibly being TRBD1 (6 bases). This CDR3 contains 15 residues. Trimming cost V 0 bases and J 10 bases, with 14 bases left between them. From germline, CDR1 is SGHNT and CDR2 YYREEE (reference sequence). Written as DNA, the CDR3 is TGTGCCAGCAGCTTGGAGGCAGGGGTAGACTCACCCCTCCACTTT. This translates into CASSLEAGVDSPLHF.

The chain couples TRBV2 to TRBJ2-7; the D is unclear. The length of the CDR3 is 12 residues. Trimming took off 7 bases at V and 1 base at J, with 8 bases between the two ends. Germline lookup yields CDR1 SNHLY and CDR2 FYNNEI. DNA for the CDR3: TGTGCCAGCACCAGAAAATCCTACGAGCAGTACTTC. Encoded protein: CASTRKSYEQYF. Supplemented by reference TRBV2 and TRBJ2-7, the full variable domain reads EPEVTQTPSHQVTQMGQEVILRCVPISNHLYFYWYRQILGQKVEFLVSFYNNEISEKSEIFDDQFSVERPDGSNFTLKIRSTKLEDSAMYFCASTRKSYEQYFGPGTRLTVT.

The V gene is TRBV7-2, the J gene TRBJ2-5, with 8 bases lining up with TRBD1. The junction had 13 bases not matched to a gene; V was cut back by 2 bases and J by 2 bases. This CDR3 has 18 amino acids. CDR1 and CDR2 (germline): SGHTA, FQGNSA. The CDR3 protein is CASSLQGAISYRQETQYF. CDR3 nucleotide sequence: TGTGCCAGCAGCTTACAGGGGGCGATTTCTTACAGACAAGAGACCCAGTACTTC.

The CDR3 DNA sequence: TGTGCCAGCAGTGGACAATTAAGCACAGATACGCAGTATTTT. It translates to CASSGQLSTDTQYF. J is TRBJ2-3 and V is TRBV7-9; a possible D gene is TRBD1 (5 bases). V lost 6 bases to trimming and J lost 0 bases, with 10 bases between them. Germline V CDR1 and CDR2: SEHNR, FQNEAQ (reference sequence). This CDR3 comprises 14 residues.

The chain combines TRBV4-1 with TRBJ2-1, with a weak D call TRBD1 (6 bases). The germline V gene encodes CDR1 MGHRA and CDR2 YSYEKL. The V end lost 0 bases, the J end lost 9 bases, and 15 bases lay between the germline ends. The CDR3 runs to 15 residues. CDR3 coding DNA: TGCGCCAGCAGCCAAGATCCCCAGGGGAGCGGTGAGCAGTTCTTC. Its protein product is CASSQDPQGSGEQFF.

The chain employs TRBV27 and TRBJ2-7, with 10 bases fitting TRBD2. Germline trimming cut 5 bases from V and 1 base from J; bases unmatched to any gene: 11. CDR3 length equals 17 residues. Germline-derived CDR1 and CDR2 are MNHEY and SMNVEV (reference sequence). The CDR3 sequence: CASSLRPRAGGSYEQYF. CDR3 DNA: TGTGCCAGCAGTCTGAGACCAAGAGCGGGAGGGTCCTACGAGCAGTACTTC.